This passage covers 7 T cell receptor beta chains from one sample sequenced in a study of blood T cell repertoires in COVID-19. TCRdb's table, derived via immunoSEQ multiplex PCR, lists solely in-frame clones and lacks some. Among roughly 380,000 clones, about 92% were seen once, and the ten largest hold around 3.9%. Source material: peripheral blood. The origin of the receptors is a woman aged 55-70 years with COVID-19, enrolled during active disease.

V gene TRBV25-1 combines with J gene TRBJ2-7; TRBD1 aligns across 8 bases. The CDR3 is 15 residues long. Germline V gene sequence: CDR1 MGHDK, CDR2 SYGVNS. V dropped 5 bases and J dropped 5; count of bases not matched to a gene: 11. CDR3 sequence (DNA): TGTGCCAGCAGTCCTAGAGGCCAGGGGGCCGACGAGCAGTACTTC. Encoded protein: CASSPRGQGADEQYF.

The chain combines TRBV7-6 with TRBJ2-7, with D perhaps TRBD1 (6 bases). The CDR3 has 14 residues. V gave up 5 bases and J gave up 4 bases, with 15 bases separating them. Germline V gives CDR1 SGHVS, CDR2 FNYEAQ. The CDR3 DNA is TGTGCCAGCAGCGTCCAAGGGACACTTTACGAGCAGTACTTC. This gives the protein CASSVQGTLYEQYF.

This chain uses TRBV28 with TRBJ2-1, with TRBD2 matching over 8 bases. After removal of 7 bases from V and 2 bases from J, the junction contained 4 bases not matched to a gene. The CDR3 totals 14 residues. The germline V gene has CDR1 MDHEN and CDR2 SYDVKM. The CDR3 spells CASTREGAYNEQFF. CDR3 DNA sequence: TGTGCCAGCACCCGGGAGGGGGCCTACAATGAGCAGTTCTTC. The whole variable domain, remainder taken from reference TRBV28 and TRBJ2-1, is DVKVTQSSRYLVKRTGEKVFLECVQDMDHENMFWYRQDPGLGLRLIYFSYDVKMKEKGDIPEGYSVSREKKERFSLILESASTNQTSMYLCASTREGAYNEQFFGPGTRLTVL.

V usage is TRBV11-2 and J usage is TRBJ2-7, with a weak D call TRBD2 (5 bases). The CDR3 runs to 15 residues. CDR1 is SGHAT and CDR2 is FQNNGV in the germline V gene. The ends were cut back, 2 bases at V and 4 bases at J, with 15 bases in the middle. In DNA form, the CDR3 reads TGTGCCAGCAGCTTATATGCCGGGGATCTGTACGAGCAGTACTTC. Protein: CASSLYAGDLYEQYF.

The CDR3, as DNA: TGCGCCAGCAGCGCCGGGACAGGGGGGACGAATCGAAATTCACCCCTCCACTTT. This sequence encodes CASSAGTGGTNRNSPLHF. The rearrangement joins TRBV5-1 to TRBJ1-6; 11 nucleotides align to TRBD1. This CDR3 region has 18 residues. Germline V gene sequence: CDR1 SGHRS, CDR2 YFSETQ. Trimming removed 4 bases from V and 7 bases from J; junction bases left unmatched: 13.

The gene calls are TRBV5-4 and TRBJ1-6; 8 nucleotides align to TRBD1. V lost 4 bases and J lost 9; bases outside the gene matches: 15. Germline V gene sequence: CDR1 SGHNT, CDR2 YYREEE (reference sequence). The CDR3 contains 17 residues. CDR3 in DNA: TGTGCCAGCAGCCGCCCAGACAGGGGAGGACGGAGTTCACCCCTCCACTTT. Translated: CASSRPDRGGRSSPLHF. Drawing the rest from reference TRBV5-4 and TRBJ1-6, the complete variable domain is ETGVTQSPTHLIKTRGQQVTLRCSSQSGHNTVSWYQQALGQGPQFIFQYYREEENGRGNFPPRFSGLQFPNYSSELNVNALELDDSALYLCASSRPDRGGRSSPLHFGNGTRLTVT.

The CDR3 sequence: CASRGDNLSPLHF. The CDR3 region has the DNA TGTGCCAGTAGGGGGGACAATTTGTCGCCCCTCCACTTT. J is TRBJ1-6 and V is TRBV19; D might be TRBD1 (6 bases). Trimming cost V 6 bases and J 13 bases, with 16 bases left between them. Germline CDR1 is LNHDA and CDR2 is SQIVND (reference sequence). CDR3 length equals 13 residues. The entire variable domain, with the rest obtained from reference TRBV19 and TRBJ1-6, is as follows: DGGITQSPKYLFRKEGQNVTLSCEQNLNHDAMYWYRQDPGQGLRLIYYSQIVNDFQKGDIAEGYSVSREKKESFPLTVTSAQKNPTAFYLCASRGDNLSPLHFGNGTRLTVT.